These 27 T cell receptor beta chains share one sample of origin, sequenced in a study of blood T cell repertoires in COVID-19. Profiled with immunoSEQ multiplex PCR; TCRdb holds only in-frame clones, not every one. The data contain fewer than 200,000 clones, around four fifths of them seen just once; the ten biggest clones take up 4.4%. Sample: PBMCs or T cells enriched from blood (not recorded which). The source of these receptors is a woman between 50 and 59 years old who had recovered from COVID-19.

The J gene is TRBJ1-1, the V gene TRBV15; maybe TRBD1 (5 bases). Germline assignment: CDR1 LNHNV and CDR2 YYDKDF (reference sequence). With 0 bases removed from V and 4 bases from J, the gap between germline ends came to 9 bases. The CDR3 is 14 residues long. This CDR3 reads CATSREQEGTEAFF. In DNA form, the CDR3 reads TGTGCCACCAGCAGAGAACAGGAGGGCACTGAAGCTTTCTTT.

The gene calls are TRBV5-1 and TRBJ2-2, with TRBD1 identical over 12 bases. The CDR3 is 20 residues long. With V trimmed by 6 bases and J by 5 bases, 20 bases remained unmatched. CDR1 is SGHRS, CDR2 YFSETQ, per germline. The CDR3 reads CASTGAGTGGYTRGTGELFF. CDR3 sequence (DNA): TGCGCCAGCACTGGGGCCGGGACAGGGGGCTACACGAGGGGTACCGGGGAGCTGTTTTTT.

This clone was seen more than once but under ten times. J is TRBJ1-1 and V is TRBV7-2, with D unclear. Germline CDR1 reads SGHTA; CDR2 reads FQGNSA. The CDR3 runs 15 residues. Between the trimmed V and J ends, which lost 3 bases and 2 bases, there was a span of 13 bases. CDR3 DNA sequence: TGTGCCAGCAGCTTGTTCGGACTGGGTAACACTGAAGCTTTCTTT. Protein sequence: CASSLFGLGNTEAFF.

The rearrangement uses TRBV2 and TRBJ2-3; 9 nucleotides line up with TRBD2. This CDR3 spans 15 amino acids. With V trimmed by 1 base and J by 8 bases, 7 bases remained unmatched. CDR1 and CDR2 (germline): SNHLY, FYNNEI. The DNA of the CDR3 is TGTGCCAGCAGTGAAGTGGTTAGCGGGGGAAGTACGCAGTATTTT. The encoded protein is CASSEVVSGGSTQYF.

The genes are TRBV4-1 and TRBJ2-1, with 9 bases lining up with TRBD2. The trim removed 6 bases at V and 6 bases at J, leaving 6 bases unmatched. In germline, CDR1 is MGHRA, CDR2 YSYEKL. The CDR3 has 14 amino acids. The CDR3, as DNA: TGCGCCAGCAGTCACGGGACTAGCTTCAATGAGCAGTTCTTC. This codes for CASSHGTSFNEQFF.

The V gene is TRBV5-5, the J gene TRBJ1-2, with a tentative D call TRBD1 (6 bases). Trimming pared 2 bases from V and 8 bases from J, leaving 16 bases between. The CDR3 runs 14 residues. From germline, CDR1 is SGHKS and CDR2 YYEKEE (reference sequence). In DNA form, the CDR3 reads TGTGCCAGCAGCTTTCCCCCCGACAGGTCCGGCTACACCTTC. This gives the protein CASSFPPDRSGYTF.

Here the CDR3 reads CASSPSTQGGVAFF. The CDR3, as DNA: TGTGCCAGCTCACCTAGCACACAGGGGGGGGTTGCTTTCTTT. The rearrangement uses TRBV18 and TRBJ1-1; TRBD1 matches 8 bases. CDR3 length: 14 residues. Trimming removed 3 bases from V and 11 bases from J; junction bases left unmatched: 11. Germline CDR1 and CDR2: KGHSH and LQKENI.

The chain joins TRBV28 to TRBJ1-1, with a weak D call TRBD1 (6 bases). The germline gives CDR1 MDHEN, CDR2 SYDVKM. Trimming pared 1 base from V and 5 bases from J, leaving 14 bases between. The CDR3 is made up of 15 amino acids. As DNA, the CDR3 is TGTGCCAGCAGTTTATTCCAAGGGAGGGGGACTGAAGCTTTCTTT. Its translation is CASSLFQGRGTEAFF.

The rearrangement links TRBV13 to TRBJ1-3; possibly TRBD1 for D (5 bases). V was clipped by 4 bases and J by 9 bases, with 13 bases between them. Looked up from germline, CDR1 is PRHDT and CDR2 is FYEKMQ (reference sequence). This CDR3 has 13 amino acids. The CDR3 here is CASSWGVPGTIYF. The CDR3 DNA follows: TGTGCCAGCAGCTGGGGCGTGCCTGGCACCATATATTTT.

This clone was detected once. The J gene is TRBJ1-2, the V gene TRBV4-1; D not resolved. The CDR3 totals 15 residues. The V end was cut by 2 bases, the J end by 4 bases, with 14 bases between. Per germline, CDR1 MGHRA and CDR2 YSYEKL. This chain's CDR3 is CASSQQIPRAYGYTF. The CDR3 DNA sequence: TGCGCCAGCAGCCAACAGATTCCGCGGGCCTATGGCTACACCTTC.

The sample holds one count of this clone. The J gene is TRBJ2-2, the V gene TRBV6-5, with no clear D. The V and J ends lost 6 bases and 3 bases respectively, with 5 bases between them. Germline V gives CDR1 MNHEY, CDR2 SVGAGI. The length of the CDR3 is 12 residues. The DNA for the CDR3 is TGTGCCAGCAGACTCTACACCGGGGAGCTGTTTTTT. Residues: CASRLYTGELFF.

This CDR3 reads CASSVEDARAGGFNEKLFF. CDR3 in DNA: TGTGCCAGCAGCGTAGAAGACGCTCGGGCAGGGGGCTTTAATGAAAAACTGTTTTTT. V usage is TRBV9 and J usage is TRBJ1-4; 8 bases fit TRBD1. The CDR3 has 19 amino acids. Losses at the gene ends were 0 bases for V and 4 bases for J; bases not matched to a gene: 14. Germline CDR1 and CDR2: SGDLS and YYNGEE.

This clone was seen a few times. The chain recombines TRBV2 with TRBJ1-5; D uncertain. This CDR3 is 16 amino acids long. V dropped 11 bases and J dropped 0 bases, with 20 bases sitting between them. Germline V gene lookup returns CDR1 SNHLY and CDR2 FYNNEI. The CDR3 nucleotides are TGTGCCGGGCACGACGCGATTCGATATAGCAATCAGCCCCAGCATTTT. Amino acids: CAGHDAIRYSNQPQHF. The full variable domain, with the rest looked up from reference TRBV2 and TRBJ1-5, is EPEVTQTPSHQVTQMGQEVILRCVPISNHLYFYWYRQILGQKVEFLVSFYNNEISEKSEIFDDQFSVERPDGSNFTLKIRSTKLEDSAMYFCAGHDAIRYSNQPQHFGDGTRLSIL.

The rearrangement links TRBV19 to TRBJ1-4; TRBD1 agrees at 8 bases. J gave up 2 bases and V 4 bases, and 9 bases lay outside the gene matches. The CDR3 length is 17 residues. Germline V gene sequence: CDR1 LNHDA, CDR2 SQIVND (reference sequence). The DNA for the CDR3 is TGTGCCAGTAGTAAAGGACAGGGACGTACCACTAATGAAAAACTGTTTTTT. The encoded protein is CASSKGQGRTTNEKLFF.

This clone occurred once. The V and J genes are TRBV5-1 and TRBJ2-3; 7 bases match TRBD1. This CDR3 is 15 amino acids long. The V gene end was trimmed by 2 bases and the J gene end by 6 bases; junction bases not matched to a gene: 9. Germline V gene lookup returns CDR1 SGHRS and CDR2 YFSETQ. The chain's CDR3 is CASSFGDRESDTQYF. DNA of the CDR3: TGCGCCAGCAGCTTTGGCGACAGGGAATCGGATACGCAGTATTTT.

V gene TRBV4-1 combines with J gene TRBJ2-1; a weak D match, TRBD2 (7 bases). V lost 2 bases, J lost 5 bases, and 13 bases lay in between. This CDR3 is built from 15 residues. CDR1 is MGHRA and CDR2 is YSYEKL in the germline V gene. CDR3 sequence (DNA): TGCGCCAGCAGCCAATTGGGGGGGGCACACAATGAGCAGTTCTTC. It translates to CASSQLGGAHNEQFF.

The chain joins TRBV7-2 to TRBJ1-5; no clear D. From germline, CDR1 is SGHTA and CDR2 FQGNSA. V was shortened by 0 bases and J by 0 bases, with 6 bases between the two germline ends. The CDR3 spans 15 residues. The DNA of the CDR3 is TGTGCCAGCAGCTTAGCCCAGGCTAGCAATCAGCCCCAGCATTTT. It specifies CASSLAQASNQPQHF.

The V call is TRBV18, the J call TRBJ2-7, with no clear D. The CDR3 has 13 amino acids. CDR1 is KGHSH, CDR2 LQKENI, per germline. V lost 2 bases and J lost 3, with 8 bases in between. CDR3 amino acids: CASSPAPNYEQYV. The CDR3 DNA is TGTGCCAGCTCACCAGCGCCGAACTACGAGCAGTACGTC.

J is TRBJ2-1 and V is TRBV2; D is undetermined. Germline-derived CDR1 and CDR2 are SNHLY and FYNNEI. There are 13 residues in the CDR3. Between the trimmed V and J ends, which lost 2 bases and 3 bases, there was a span of 5 bases. CDR3 coding DNA: TGTGCCAGCAGTGAAACGGTCTACAATGAGCAGTTCTTC. It specifies CASSETVYNEQFF.

This clone has a single count. The rearrangement links TRBV4-3 to TRBJ1-6; D not resolved. The CDR3 is 15 amino acids. The germline gives CDR1 LGHNA, CDR2 YSLEER. Deletions cut 0 bases from V and 9 bases from J, with 12 bases between. The CDR3 DNA is TGCGCCAGCAGCCAAGACCCGTTTCCTCGTTCACCCCTCCACTTT. This encodes CASSQDPFPRSPLHF.

This chain links TRBV12-3 or TRBV12-4 with TRBJ1-6; possible D gene TRBD1, 5 bases. Deletions cut 5 bases from V and 11 bases from J, with 10 bases between. The CDR3 covers 12 residues. Here the CDR3 reads CASSMGGTPLHF. The DNA of the CDR3 is TGTGCCAGCAGTATGGGGGGGACACCCCTCCACTTT.

V usage is TRBV2 and J usage is TRBJ1-3; D is possibly TRBD1 (5 bases). The CDR3 has 16 amino acids. CDR1 is SNHLY and CDR2 is FYNNEI in the germline V gene. With 3 bases removed from V and 0 bases from J, the gap between germline ends came to 12 bases. CDR3 residues: CASSESGLISGNTIYF. DNA of the CDR3: TGTGCCAGCAGTGAGTCGGGACTGATCTCTGGAAACACCATATATTTT.

The V gene is TRBV7-9, the J gene TRBJ1-2, with a possible D match to TRBD1 (5 bases). V lost 1 base and J lost 4, with 7 bases in between. Germline values: CDR1 SEHNR, CDR2 FQNEAQ (reference sequence). The CDR3 is 13 amino acids. CDR3 sequence (DNA): TGTGCCAGCAGCTTAGAACAGGTCTATGGCTACACCTTC. It encodes CASSLEQVYGYTF.

The chain recombines TRBV28 with TRBJ2-2, with D possibly matching TRBD1 (6 bases). This CDR3 contains 14 residues. Germline V lookup: CDR1 MDHEN, CDR2 SYDVKM. V was shortened by 8 bases and J by 3 bases, with 13 bases between the two germline ends. This CDR3 reads CASGVQGYTGELFF. The CDR3 DNA follows: TGTGCCAGCGGGGTACAGGGTTACACCGGGGAGCTGTTTTTT.

The chain couples TRBV5-1 to TRBJ2-1, with TRBD2 matching 9 bases. With 2 bases clipped from V and 4 bases from J, the junction kept 4 bases outside the gene matches. The CDR3 spans 15 residues. The germline CDR1 and CDR2 sequences are SGHRS and YFSETQ. The CDR3 region is CASSLSGGPYNEQFF. The CDR3 nucleotides read TGCGCCAGCAGCTTAAGCGGGGGGCCATACAATGAGCAGTTCTTC.

The V call is TRBV5-4, the J call TRBJ2-7; 13 bases map to TRBD2. The CDR3 extends over 16 amino acids. Germline V gene sequence: CDR1 SGHNT, CDR2 YYREEE (reference sequence). V shed 3 bases and J 5 bases; nucleotides not matched to a gene: 8. The CDR3 reads CASSSRLAGGLHEQYV. DNA for the CDR3: TGTGCCAGCAGCTCGAGACTAGCGGGGGGTCTTCACGAGCAGTACGTC.

The rearrangement uses TRBV12-3 or TRBV12-4 and TRBJ1-2; D is unresolved. The CDR3 totals 13 residues. Trimming took off 3 bases at V and 5 bases at J, with 10 bases between the two ends. CDR3 residues: CASSLGRRYGYTF. CDR3 nucleotides: TGTGCCAGCAGTTTGGGCAGACGGTATGGCTACACCTTC.